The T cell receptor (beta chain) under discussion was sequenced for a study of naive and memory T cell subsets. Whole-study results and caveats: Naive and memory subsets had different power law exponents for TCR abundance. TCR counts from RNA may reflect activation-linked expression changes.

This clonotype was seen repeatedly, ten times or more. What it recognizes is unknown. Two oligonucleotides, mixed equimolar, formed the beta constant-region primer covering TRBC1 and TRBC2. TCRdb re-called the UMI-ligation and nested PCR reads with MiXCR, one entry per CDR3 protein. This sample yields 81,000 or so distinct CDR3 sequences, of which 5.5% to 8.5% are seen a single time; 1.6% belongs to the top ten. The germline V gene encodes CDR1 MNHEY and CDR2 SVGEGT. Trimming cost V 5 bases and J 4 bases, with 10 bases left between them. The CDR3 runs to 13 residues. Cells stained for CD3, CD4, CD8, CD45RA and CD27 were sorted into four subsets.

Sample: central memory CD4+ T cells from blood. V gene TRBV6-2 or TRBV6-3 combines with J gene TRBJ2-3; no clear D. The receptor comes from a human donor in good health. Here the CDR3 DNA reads TGTGCCAGCAGTCGGGTAGAAGCAGATACGCAGTATTTT. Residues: CASSRVEADTQYF.